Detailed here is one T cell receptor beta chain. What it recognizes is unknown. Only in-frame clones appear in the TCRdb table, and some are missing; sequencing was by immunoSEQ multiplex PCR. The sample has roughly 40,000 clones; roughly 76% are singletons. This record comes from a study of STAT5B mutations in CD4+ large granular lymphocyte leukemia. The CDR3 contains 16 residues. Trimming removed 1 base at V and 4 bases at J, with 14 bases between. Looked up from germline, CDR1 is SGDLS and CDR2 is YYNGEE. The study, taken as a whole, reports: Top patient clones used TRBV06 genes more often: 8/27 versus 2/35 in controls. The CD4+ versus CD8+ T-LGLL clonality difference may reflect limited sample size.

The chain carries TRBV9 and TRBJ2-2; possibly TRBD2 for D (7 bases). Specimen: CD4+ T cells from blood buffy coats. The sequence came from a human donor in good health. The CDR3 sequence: CASSVLGGPGTGELFF. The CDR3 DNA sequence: TGTGCCAGCAGCGTACTCGGGGGGCCGGGCACCGGGGAGCTGTTTTTT.